This T cell receptor beta chain derives from a study of blood T cell repertoires in COVID-19 (dated by TCRdb to the early 2020s). General notes on the study: Collaborator samples came from the United States, Italy and Spain and covered acute and convalescent phases of COVID-19. The prospective study material was composed of cDNA or gDNA derived from T cells, B-cell-depleted T cells, or PBMCs. The dataset comprised deeply sampled blood TCRbeta repertoires from subjects exposed to, actively infected with, or recovered from COVID-19. The repertoires were made available in a free public database intended to serve as a resource for research on the immune response to SARS-CoV-2. The samples were drawn from the first 160 participants of the ongoing ImmuneRACE study and from 950 to 1,500 subjects provided by 6 global collaborators. Sample metadata almost always included a de-identified subject ID, COVID-19 status, age in years and sex. Where available, HLA class I and class II types were obtained from metadata supplied by the sample provider rather than from assay-based typing. The paper as a whole reports these results and caveats: The amount of clinical and demographic metadata varied by source and participant and was provided uncurated.

Spanning cysteine to phenylalanine, the CDR3 consists of 14 amino acids. This entry keeps only the CDR3 DNA: 42 bases, framed from base 1. Trimming takes 5 bases from V and 3 bases from J, and the germline ends sit 14 bases apart. The germline V gene specifies MGHDK as CDR1 and SYGVNS as CDR2. One collaborating source in Seattle enrolled patients while the patients were actively infected and followed the patients over time throughout the course of disease. The collaborating institutions used their own protocols to collect whole blood in K2EDTA tubes. For TCRbeta analysis, collaborator samples were shipped as frozen whole blood, as isolated PBMCs, or as DNA extracted from either sample type. The immunoSEQ Assay, a bias-controlled multiplex PCR, was used to amplify TCRbeta CDR3 regions from genomic DNA. On the study's bioinformatics: The number of nucleated cells in each sample was estimated from the amplification of reference gene primers within the assay. To quantify the absolute abundance of each unique TCRbeta CDR3 rearrangement, sequence reads were collapsed and filtered. For each sample, productive Simpson clonality was calculated as the square root of Simpson's diversity index across productive rearrangements. TCRdb holds this immuneACCESS table with in-frame rearrangements only. Some clones are missing; in checked studies, unresolved V genes explain under half, and the rest has no known cause. V and J calls and clone size come straight from that table; D and trimming were deduced from the DNA. The sample table lists around 150,000 clones, roughly 82% of them with a count of one. The ten largest clones take up roughly 6.4% of the sample.

On this clone itself: Its antigen specificity is not known. No base quality information exists; no much larger clone differs at one position.

The rearrangement combines TRBV25-1 with TRBJ2-7, with a tentative D gene TRBD2 over 6 matching bases. The receptor was isolated from a middle-aged woman with COVID-19, enrolled during active disease. Sequencing was performed on peripheral blood. The CDR3 region: CASSPHRTNYEQYF. The DNA sequence reads TGTGCCAGCAGTCCCCACAGGACTAACTACGAGCAGTACTTC.